One and the same sample provided the 8 T cell receptor beta chains below, sequenced in a study of CD8+ T cells in alopecia areata. Treatment in this sample: oral pan-JAK inhibitor, 5-10 mg twice daily. Following extraction, RNA underwent reverse transcription to cDNA, which served as the sequencing template. Profiled with immunoSEQ multiplex PCR; TCRdb holds only in-frame clones, not every one. This sample has roughly 190,000 clones, with 60% found just once. The specimen comprised CD4+ T cells sorted from blood, sampled at week 24, from a patient treated with tofacitinib. Every receptor here comes from a human donor with alopecia areata.

This chain links TRBV4-3 with TRBJ2-2; D unresolved. This CDR3 has 15 residues. Trimming pared 3 bases from V and 0 bases from J, leaving 8 bases between. The germline V gene has CDR1 LGHNA and CDR2 YSLEER. This CDR3 is CASSHRRTNTGELFF. CDR3 bases: TGCGCCAGCAGCCATCGACGTACGAACACCGGGGAGCTGTTTTTT.

The chain joins TRBV2 to TRBJ2-7; TRBD1 might be the D (6 bases). The CDR3 totals 14 residues. The V and J ends lost 6 bases and 4 bases respectively, with 16 bases between them. Germline CDR1 and CDR2: SNHLY and FYNNEI. CDR3 DNA sequence: TGTGCCAGCAGGGACAGATCTGGTCAATACGAGCAGTACTTC. It encodes CASRDRSGQYEQYF. Filled out from reference TRBV2 and TRBJ2-7, the complete variable domain reads EPEVTQTPSHQVTQMGQEVILRCVPISNHLYFYWYRQILGQKVEFLVSFYNNEISEKSEIFDDQFSVERPDGSNFTLKIRSTKLEDSAMYFCASRDRSGQYEQYFGPGTRLTVT.

Only a few counts were recorded for this clone. The chain combines TRBV7-2 with TRBJ1-1; 7 bases are a match to TRBD1. The CDR3 consists of 13 residues. Looked up from germline, CDR1 is SGHTA and CDR2 is FQGNSA. Unmatched junction bases numbered 6, after V lost 3 bases and J lost 8 bases. CDR3 in DNA: TGTGCCAGCAGCTTGCTACAGGGGCGGGAAGCTTTCTTT. Protein: CASSLLQGREAFF.

The chain employs TRBV2 and TRBJ2-1; possible D gene TRBD2, 6 bases. Per the germline V gene, CDR1 is SNHLY and CDR2 is FYNNEI. The CDR3 is 13 residues long. V was shortened by 10 bases and J by 3 bases, with 13 bases between the two germline ends. The CDR3 sequence: CATQGGLYNEQFF. The CDR3 coding sequence is TGTGCCACCCAGGGAGGCCTCTACAATGAGCAGTTCTTC.

This clone was seen more than once but under ten times. The V gene is TRBV12-5, the J gene TRBJ1-1; 9 bases are shared with TRBD1. This CDR3 comprises 15 residues. V was pared by 5 bases and J by 5 bases, with 9 bases of the junction left unmatched. Germline CDR1 reads LGHNT; CDR2 reads FRNRAP. This chain's CDR3 is CASGPLRDRETEAFF. CDR3 in DNA: TGTGCTAGTGGTCCCCTCCGGGACAGGGAGACTGAAGCTTTCTTT.

The chain is built from TRBV7-2 and TRBJ1-6, with D hard to call. The CDR3 covers 11 residues. Germline V CDR1 and CDR2: SGHTA, FQGNSA. Trimming stripped 11 bases from V and 8 bases from J, with 10 bases between. CDR3 in amino acids: CARGRDSPLHF. The CDR3 nucleotides read TGTGCCCGTGGGAGGGATTCACCCCTCCACTTT. The full variable domain, with the rest looked up from reference TRBV7-2 and TRBJ1-6, is GAGVSQSPSNKVTEKGKDVELRCDPISGHTALYWYRQSLGQGLEFLIYFQGNSAPDKSGLPSDRFSAERTGGSVSTLTIQRTQQEDSAVYLCARGRDSPLHFGNGTRLTVT.

Notes on this clone: Other DNA variants within this sample encode the same CDR3. This chain connects TRBV5-1 to TRBJ1-1; D is unclear. From germline, CDR1 is SGHRS and CDR2 YFSETQ. V shed 0 bases and J shed 0 bases, with 3 bases lying between them. This CDR3 has 13 residues. The CDR3, as DNA: TGCGCCAGCAGCTTGGCTGTGAACACTGAAGCTTTCTTT. This gives the protein CASSLAVNTEAFF.

In this sample, this clone turned up a few times. The V gene is TRBV2, the J gene TRBJ1-1; tentatively, D is TRBD1 (5 bases). This CDR3 has 15 residues. Trimming left V 0 bases short and J 2 bases short, with 10 bases between. Germline assignment: CDR1 SNHLY and CDR2 FYNNEI. For the CDR3, the DNA is TGTGCCAGCAGTGAAGCGCGGGGGGAAAACACTGAAGCTTTCTTT. Translation gives CASSEARGENTEAFF.